This T cell receptor beta chain was found in a study of blood T cells in healthy people across ages. Study-level background: About one barcoded beta molecule per two T cells was captured by template switching.

Healthy Russian Caucasian donors spanned ages roughly 6 to 90 years. On this clonotype itself: Its specificity is unknown.

V shed 4 bases and J shed 2 bases, with 14 bases lying between them. The CDR3 spans 15 residues. Germline loops: CDR1 SGHRS, CDR2 YFSETQ. Study-level findings and limits: The recorded TCR beta diversity per million T cells decreased in a roughly linear manner with age.

PCR was performed a second time for about 6 to 12 cycles using a sample-barcoded 5' primer and a J-beta primer mix. TCRdb ran MiXCR on the 5' RACE reads and lists one entry per CDR3 protein. Among approximately 2,000,000 distinct CDR3 sequences listed, approximately 39% were seen once. The chain recombines TRBV5-1 with TRBJ2-3; D gene uncertain. Sequenced sample: blood. The TCR was taken from a human donor in good health. The DNA of the CDR3 is TGCGCCAGCAGCGTTGCTAACAGTTACACAGATACGCAGTATTTT. Its translation: CASSVANSYTDTQYF.